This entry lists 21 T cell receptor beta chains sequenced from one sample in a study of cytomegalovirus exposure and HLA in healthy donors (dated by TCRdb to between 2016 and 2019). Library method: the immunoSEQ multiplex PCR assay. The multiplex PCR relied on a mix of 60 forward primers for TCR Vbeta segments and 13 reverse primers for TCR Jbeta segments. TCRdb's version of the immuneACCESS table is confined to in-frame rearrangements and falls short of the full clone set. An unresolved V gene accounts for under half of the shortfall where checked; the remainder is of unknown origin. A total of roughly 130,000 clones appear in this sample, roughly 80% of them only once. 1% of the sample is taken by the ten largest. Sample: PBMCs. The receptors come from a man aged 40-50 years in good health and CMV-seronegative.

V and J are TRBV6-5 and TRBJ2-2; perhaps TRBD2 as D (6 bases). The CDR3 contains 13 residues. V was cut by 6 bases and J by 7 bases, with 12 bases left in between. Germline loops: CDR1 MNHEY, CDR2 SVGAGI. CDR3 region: CASSRDFGGELFF. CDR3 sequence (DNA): TGTGCCAGCAGCCGGGACTTCGGCGGGGAGCTGTTTTTT.

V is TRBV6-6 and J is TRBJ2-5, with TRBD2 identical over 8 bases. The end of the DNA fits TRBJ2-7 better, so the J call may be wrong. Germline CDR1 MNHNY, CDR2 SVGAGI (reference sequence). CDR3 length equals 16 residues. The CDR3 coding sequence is TGTGCCAGCAGTTACTCCCGGACTAGCCAGTCCTACGAGCAGTACTTC. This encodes CASSYSRTSQSYEQYF.

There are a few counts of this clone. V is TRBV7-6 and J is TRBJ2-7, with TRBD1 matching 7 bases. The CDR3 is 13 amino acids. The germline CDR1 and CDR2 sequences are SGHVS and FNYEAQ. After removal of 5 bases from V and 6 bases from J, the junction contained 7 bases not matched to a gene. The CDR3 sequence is CASSTRQGSEQYF. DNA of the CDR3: TGTGCCAGCAGCACCAGACAGGGTTCCGAGCAGTACTTC.

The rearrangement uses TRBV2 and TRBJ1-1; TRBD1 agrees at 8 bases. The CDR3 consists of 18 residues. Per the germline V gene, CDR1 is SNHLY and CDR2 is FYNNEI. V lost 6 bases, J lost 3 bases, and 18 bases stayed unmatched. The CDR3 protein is CASSDLLFTGGKDTEAFF. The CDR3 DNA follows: TGTGCCAGCAGCGACCTTTTATTTACAGGGGGGAAGGACACTGAAGCTTTCTTT.

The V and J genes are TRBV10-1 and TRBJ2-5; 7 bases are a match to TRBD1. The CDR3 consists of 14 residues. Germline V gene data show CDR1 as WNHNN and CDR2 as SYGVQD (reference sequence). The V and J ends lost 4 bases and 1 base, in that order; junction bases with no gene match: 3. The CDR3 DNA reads TGCGCCAGCAGTGCCCGGGACAGCCAAGAGACCCAGTACTTC. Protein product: CASSARDSQETQYF.

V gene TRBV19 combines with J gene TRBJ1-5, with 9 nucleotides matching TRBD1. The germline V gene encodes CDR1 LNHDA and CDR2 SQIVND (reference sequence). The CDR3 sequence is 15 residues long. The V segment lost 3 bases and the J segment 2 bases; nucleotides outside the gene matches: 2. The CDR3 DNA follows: TGTGCCAGTAGTATTGGGGACAGGGGCAATCAGCCCCAGCATTTT. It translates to CASSIGDRGNQPQHF.

The CDR3 is CASSQDRGGRPDTQYF. Here the CDR3 DNA reads TGCGCCAGCAGCCAAGATAGAGGGGGCCGCCCAGATACGCAGTATTTT. This chain uses TRBV4-1 with TRBJ2-3; 7 nucleotides line up with TRBD1. V shed 0 bases and J 4 bases; nucleotides not matched to a gene: 7. CDR1 and CDR2 from the germline V gene are MGHRA and YSYEKL. CDR3 length: 16 amino acids.

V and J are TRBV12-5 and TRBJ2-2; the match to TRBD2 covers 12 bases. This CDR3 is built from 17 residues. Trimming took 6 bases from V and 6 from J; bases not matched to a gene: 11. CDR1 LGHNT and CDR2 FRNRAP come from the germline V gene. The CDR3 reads CASGLLAGGPSSGELFF. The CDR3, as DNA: TGTGCTAGTGGCCTCCTAGCGGGAGGGCCCTCTTCCGGGGAGCTGTTTTTT.

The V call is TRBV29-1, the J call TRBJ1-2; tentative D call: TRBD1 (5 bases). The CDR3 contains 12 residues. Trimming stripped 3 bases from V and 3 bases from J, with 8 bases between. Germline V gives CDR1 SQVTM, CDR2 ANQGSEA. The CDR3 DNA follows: TGCAGCGTTGATTCGGGGGACTATGGCTACACCTTC. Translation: CSVDSGDYGYTF.

The CDR3 nucleotides read TGTGCCAGCAGTTCACCCCGGGGACAGGGCCAGAACTCCTACAATGAGCAGTTCTTC. Translating it yields CASSSPRGQGQNSYNEQFF. The rearrangement joins TRBV28 to TRBJ2-1, with TRBD1 identical over 9 bases. The trim removed 4 bases at V and 0 bases at J, leaving 13 bases unmatched. The germline gives CDR1 MDHEN, CDR2 SYDVKM. This CDR3 is built from 19 residues.

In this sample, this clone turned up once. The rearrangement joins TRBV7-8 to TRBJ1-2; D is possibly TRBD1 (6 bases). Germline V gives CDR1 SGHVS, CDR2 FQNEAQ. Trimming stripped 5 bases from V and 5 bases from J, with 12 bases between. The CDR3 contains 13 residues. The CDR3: CASSEVTGYGYTF. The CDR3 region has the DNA TGTGCCAGCAGCGAGGTAACAGGGTATGGCTACACCTTC.

CDR3 protein: CASSFLRDEQYF. CDR3 in DNA: TGTGCCAGCAGCTTCCTGAGGGACGAGCAGTACTTC. The chain is built from TRBV7-2 and TRBJ2-7, with D possibly TRBD2 on 5 matching bases. The CDR3 sequence is 12 residues long. The germline gives CDR1 SGHTA, CDR2 FQGNSA. With 3 bases removed from V and 5 bases from J, the gap between germline ends came to 8 bases.

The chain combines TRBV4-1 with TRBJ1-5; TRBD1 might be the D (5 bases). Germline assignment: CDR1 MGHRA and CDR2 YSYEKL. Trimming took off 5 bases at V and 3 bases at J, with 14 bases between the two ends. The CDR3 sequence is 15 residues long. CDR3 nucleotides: TGCGCCAGCAGCTACGACAGCGCTTCCAATCAGCCCCAGCATTTT. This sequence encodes CASSYDSASNQPQHF.

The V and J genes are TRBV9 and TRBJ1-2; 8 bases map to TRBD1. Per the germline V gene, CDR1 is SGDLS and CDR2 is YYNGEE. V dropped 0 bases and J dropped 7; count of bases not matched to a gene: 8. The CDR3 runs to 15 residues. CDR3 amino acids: CASSVEQGGGGGYTF. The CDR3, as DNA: TGTGCCAGCAGCGTAGAACAGGGGGGAGGCGGTGGCTACACCTTC.

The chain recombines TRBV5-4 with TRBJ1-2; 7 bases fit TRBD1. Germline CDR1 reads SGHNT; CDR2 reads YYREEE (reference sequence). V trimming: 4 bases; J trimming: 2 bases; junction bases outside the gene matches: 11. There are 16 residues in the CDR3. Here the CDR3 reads CASSGGGTDPNYGYTF. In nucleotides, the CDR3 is TGTGCCAGCAGCGGAGGGGGGACAGATCCGAACTATGGCTACACCTTC.

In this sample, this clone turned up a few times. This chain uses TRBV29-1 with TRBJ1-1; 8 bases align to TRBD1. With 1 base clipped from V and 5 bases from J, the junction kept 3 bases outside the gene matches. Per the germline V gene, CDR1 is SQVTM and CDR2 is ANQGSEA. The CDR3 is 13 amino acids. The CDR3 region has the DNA TGCAGCGTTGAAGCCCAGGGGGCAACTGAAGCTTTCTTT. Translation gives CSVEAQGATEAFF.

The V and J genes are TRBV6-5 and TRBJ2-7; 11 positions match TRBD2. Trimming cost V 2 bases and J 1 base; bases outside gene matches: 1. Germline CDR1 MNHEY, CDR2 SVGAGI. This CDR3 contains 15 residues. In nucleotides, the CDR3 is TGTGCCAGCAGTTACGGGACTAGCGGTTCCTACGAGCAGTACTTC. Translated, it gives CASSYGTSGSYEQYF.

CDR3 residues: CASSFLEEQYF. The CDR3 nucleotides read TGTGCCAGCAGCTTTCTGGAGGAGCAGTACTTC. V and J are TRBV5-5 and TRBJ2-7; no clear D. The length of the CDR3 is 11 residues. Per the germline V gene, CDR1 is SGHKS and CDR2 is YYEKEE (reference sequence). V lost 2 bases and J lost 7, with 7 bases in between.

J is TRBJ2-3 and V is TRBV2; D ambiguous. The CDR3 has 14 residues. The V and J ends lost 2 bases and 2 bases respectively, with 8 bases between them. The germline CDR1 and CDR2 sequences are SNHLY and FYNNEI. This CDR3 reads CASSERTFTDTQYF. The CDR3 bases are TGTGCCAGCAGTGAACGCACTTTCACAGATACGCAGTATTTT.

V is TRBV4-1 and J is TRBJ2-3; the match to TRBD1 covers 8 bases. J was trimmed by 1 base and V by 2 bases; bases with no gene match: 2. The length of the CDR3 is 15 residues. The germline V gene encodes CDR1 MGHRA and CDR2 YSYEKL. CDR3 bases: TGCGCCAGCAGCCAACAGGGGGCAGGCACAGATACGCAGTATTTT. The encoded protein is CASSQQGAGTDTQYF.

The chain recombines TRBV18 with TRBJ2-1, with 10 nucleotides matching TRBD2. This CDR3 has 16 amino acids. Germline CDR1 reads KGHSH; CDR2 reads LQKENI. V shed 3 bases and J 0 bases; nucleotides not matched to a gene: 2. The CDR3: CASSPLAGVSYNEQFF. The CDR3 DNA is TGTGCCAGCTCACCGCTAGCGGGAGTCTCCTACAATGAGCAGTTCTTC.